This T cell receptor beta chain was profiled in a study of CD8 T cells in Susac syndrome (dated by TCRdb to the late 2010s). Notes on the research overall: The study used repertoire sequencing to test whether antigen drove CD8+ T cell activation and differentiation in Susac syndrome. General findings and caveats noted by the study authors: The TCR sequencing and HLA analysis was acknowledged to have included a relatively small number of individuals.

RNA was extracted with the RNeasy kit and about 0.5 to 1 ug was reverse transcribed using random hexamers. The immunoSEQ multiplex PCR assay, covering 54 Vbeta and 13 Jbeta segments, was used to amplify TCR beta CDR3 regions. PCR amplification bias was corrected using a synthetic template baseline for primer optimization and computational correction. In the original analysis: Reads were annotated to V, D and J genes per IMGT and analyzed with immunoSEQ Analyzer, keeping only productive sequences. Clonality was computed as one minus Shannon entropy normalized by log2 of the number of productive unique sequences. For each patient and control, public and private clones were evaluated among the 100 most prevalent clones. A clone was defined as Susac-specific if it was absent from the healthy and MS cohorts, from some 980 published viral clones and from other ImmuneACCESS disease sequences. TCRdb itself trimmed the public reads at Q25 with fastp, ran MiXCR and retained productive beta chains. Rows with a matching CDR3 protein are joined into one entry that keeps the most common DNA and genes. The V and J calls were not made by the authors but by TCRdb's processing. In this sample the table shows under 200,000 distinct CDR3 sequences, approximately 96% of which occur a single time. In total, the top ten clones hold 0.11% to 0.15% of the sample.

Points on this clonotype: This receptor's antigen is unknown. No base quality information exists; no much larger clone differs at one position.

Reading from cysteine to phenylalanine, the CDR3 counts 15 amino acids. Just CDR3 DNA is preserved here, 45 bases in frame from base 1. The V end loses 0 bases and the J end loses 0 bases, and a stretch of 9 bases separates them. The germline V gene gives CDR1 as SGHRS and CDR2 as YFSETQ. Peripheral blood CD8+ and CD4+ T cells from healthy donors, Susac syndrome patients and multiple sclerosis patients were profiled using high-throughput TCR beta sequencing. Healthy donors were included as age- and sex-matched controls. Bulk CD8+ and CD4+ T cells were purified by magnetic negative isolation, whereas CD8+ TEMRA cells were enriched by FACS. Blood was collected in EDTA tubes and processed within 24 hours, with PBMCs isolated through density gradient centrifugation. PBMCs intended for TCR sequencing were cryopreserved in liquid nitrogen and were subsequently thawed in a 37 degrees C water bath. The sorted or isolated CD4+, CD8+ and CD8+ TEMRA cells reached a purity of at least 90%.

The sample was CD4+ T cells from PBMCs. The receptor's source is a human donor in good health. The chain couples TRBV5-1 to TRBJ1-1; the D gene identity is not certain. In nucleotide form, the sequence is TGCGCCAGCAGCTTGGGGGCGGCTATGAACACTGAAGCTTTCTTT. The encoded protein is CASSLGAAMNTEAFF.